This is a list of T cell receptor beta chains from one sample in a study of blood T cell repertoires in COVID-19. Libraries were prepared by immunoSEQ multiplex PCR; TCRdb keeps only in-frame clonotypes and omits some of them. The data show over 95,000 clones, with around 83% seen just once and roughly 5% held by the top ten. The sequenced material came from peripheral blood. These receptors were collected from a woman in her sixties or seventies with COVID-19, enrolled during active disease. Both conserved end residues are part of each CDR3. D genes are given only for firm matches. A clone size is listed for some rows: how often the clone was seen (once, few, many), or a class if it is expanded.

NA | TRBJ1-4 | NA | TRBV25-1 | CASSLQGWLGEKLFF | TGTGCCAGCAGTCTACAGGGATGGTTGGGTGAAAAACTGTTTTTT
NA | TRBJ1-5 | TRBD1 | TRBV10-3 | CAISEAAGGNQPQHF | TGTGCCATCAGTGAAGCGGCAGGGGGGAATCAGCCCCAGCATTTT
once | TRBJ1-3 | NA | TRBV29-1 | CSVDGGRSGNTIYF | TGCAGCGTTGATGGCGGCCGCTCTGGAAACACCATATATTTT
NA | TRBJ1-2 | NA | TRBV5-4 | CASSLAGAGYGYTF | TGTGCCAGCAGCTTGGCAGGGGCGGGCTATGGCTACACCTTC
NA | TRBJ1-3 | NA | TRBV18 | CASSDNVGNTIYF | TGTGCCAGCTCAGACAATGTGGGAAACACCATATATTTT
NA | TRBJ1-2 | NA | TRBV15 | CATSRGTGSGYTF | TGTGCCACCAGCAGAGGTACAGGGAGCGGCTACACCTTC
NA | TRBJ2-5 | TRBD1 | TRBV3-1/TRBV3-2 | CASSLTGGRETQYF | TGTGCCAGCAGCCTAACAGGGGGGAGAGAGACCCAGTACTTC
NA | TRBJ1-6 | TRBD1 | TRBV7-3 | CASSSGQASSSPLHF | TGTGCCAGCAGCTCGGGACAGGCGTCGAGTTCACCCCTCCACTTT
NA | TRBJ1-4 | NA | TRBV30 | CASGGVEEKLFF | TGTGCCTCCGGGGGAGTAGAGGAAAAACTGTTTTTT
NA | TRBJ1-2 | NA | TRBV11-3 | CASSFLGGGGYTF | TGTGCCAGCAGCTTCTTAGGGGGTGGCGGCTACACCTTC
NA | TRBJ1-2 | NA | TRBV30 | CAWSWGEDYGYTF | TGTGCCTGGAGTTGGGGGGAGGACTATGGCTACACCTTC
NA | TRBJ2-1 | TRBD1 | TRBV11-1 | CASSLRGQADNEQFF | TGTGCCAGCAGCTTAAGGGGACAGGCTGACAATGAGCAGTTCTTC
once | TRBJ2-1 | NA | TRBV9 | CASSVLSASYNEQFF | TGTGCCAGCAGCGTATTAAGCGCCTCATACAATGAGCAGTTCTTC
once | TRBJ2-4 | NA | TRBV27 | CASTQGGAKNIQYF | TGTGCCAGCACCCAGGGGGGAGCCAAAAACATTCAGTACTTC
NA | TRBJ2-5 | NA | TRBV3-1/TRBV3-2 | CASSQDWAREETQYF | TGTGCCAGCAGCCAAGATTGGGCGAGGGAAGAGACCCAGTACTTC
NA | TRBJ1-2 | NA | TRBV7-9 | CASSLDPAQGRYGYTF | TGTGCCAGCAGCTTAGATCCCGCGCAGGGCCGATATGGCTACACCTTC
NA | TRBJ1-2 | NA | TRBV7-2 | CARQEGTGGYTF | TGTGCCAGGCAGGAGGGGACGGGTGGCTACACCTTC
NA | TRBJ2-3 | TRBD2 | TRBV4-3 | CASSLHFGRLAGRPTDTQYF | TGCGCCAGCAGCCTACACTTTGGGAGGCTAGCGGGTCGACCCACAGATACGCAGTATTTT
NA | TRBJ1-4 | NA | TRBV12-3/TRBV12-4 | CASSLDRTEKLFF | TGTGCCAGCAGCCTGGACAGAACGGAAAAACTGTTTTTT
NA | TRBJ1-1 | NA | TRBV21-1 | CASSNRKERAFF | TGTGCCAGCAGCAACAGGAAGGAACGAGCTTTCTTT
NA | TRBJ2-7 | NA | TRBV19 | CASSFKVGEAYEQYF | TGTGCCAGTAGTTTCAAAGTCGGGGAGGCCTACGAGCAGTACTTC
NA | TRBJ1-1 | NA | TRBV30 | CAWSVPLGTGRGANTEAFF | TGTGCCTGGAGTGTACCCCTAGGGACCGGGCGGGGGGCGAACACTGAAGCTTTCTTT
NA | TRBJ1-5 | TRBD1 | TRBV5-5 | CASRRTGDNQPQHF | TGTGCCAGCAGGCGGACAGGGGACAATCAGCCCCAGCATTTT
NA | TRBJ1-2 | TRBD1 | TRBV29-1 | CSVEMAGQVYGYTF | TGCAGCGTTGAAATGGCGGGACAGGTATATGGCTACACCTTC
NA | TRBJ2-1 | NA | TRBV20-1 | CSAFSNEQFF | TGCAGTGCTTTCAGTAATGAGCAGTTCTTC
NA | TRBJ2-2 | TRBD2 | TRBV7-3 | CASSLAGVNTGELFF | TGTGCCAGCAGCTTAGCGGGGGTGAACACCGGGGAGCTGTTTTTT
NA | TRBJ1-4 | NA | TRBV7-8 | CASRPAGMEGGKLFF | TGTGCCAGCAGGCCAGCCGGAATGGAGGGAGGGAAACTGTTTTTT
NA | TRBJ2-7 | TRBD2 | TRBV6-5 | CASNPLADAYEQYF | TGTGCCAGCAACCCACTAGCGGATGCGTACGAGCAGTACTTC
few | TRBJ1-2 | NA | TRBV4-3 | CASSQVRGGRENYGYTF | TGCGCCAGCAGCCAAGTTCGCGGGGGCAGGGAGAACTATGGCTACACCTTC
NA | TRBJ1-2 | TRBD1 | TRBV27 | CASSNRGAYGYTF | TGTGCCAGCAGTAACAGGGGGGCATATGGCTACACCTTC
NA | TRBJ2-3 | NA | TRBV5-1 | CASSLERQSSTDTQYF | TGCGCCAGCAGCTTGGAGAGACAGTCAAGCACAGATACGCAGTATTTT
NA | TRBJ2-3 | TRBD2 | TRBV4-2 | CASSQRVATSGSTDTQYF | TGTGCCAGCAGCCAAAGGGTCGCGACTAGCGGGAGCACAGATACGCAGTATTTT
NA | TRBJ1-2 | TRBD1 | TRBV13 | CASMGQDNYGYTF | TGTGCCAGCATGGGACAGGACAACTATGGCTACACCTTC
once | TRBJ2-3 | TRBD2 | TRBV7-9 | CASSLEGTSGAPSTDTQYF | TGTGCCAGCAGCTTAGAAGGGACTAGCGGGGCCCCAAGCACAGATACGCAGTATTTT
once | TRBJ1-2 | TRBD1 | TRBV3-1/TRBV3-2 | CASRSGQGGYGYTF | TGTGCCAGCAGGTCGGGACAGGGAGGCTATGGCTACACCTTC
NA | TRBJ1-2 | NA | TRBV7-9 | CASSLADTEPNYGYTF | TGTGCCAGCAGCTTAGCAGACACGGAACCTAACTATGGCTACACCTTC
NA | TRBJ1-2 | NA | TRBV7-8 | CASSLSPYGYTF | TGTGCCAGCAGCTTAAGCCCCTATGGCTACACCTTC
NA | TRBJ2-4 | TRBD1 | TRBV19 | CASSMEGTGMVNIQYF | TGTGCCAGTAGTATGGAGGGGACAGGGATGGTAAACATTCAGTACTTC
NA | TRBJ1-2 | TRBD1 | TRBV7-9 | CASSRQGYYGYTF | TGTGCCAGCAGCCGACAGGGTTACTATGGCTACACCTTC
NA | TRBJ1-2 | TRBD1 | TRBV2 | CASSGDRGLRGYTF | TGTGCCAGCAGTGGGGACAGGGGCCTTCGCGGCTACACCTTC
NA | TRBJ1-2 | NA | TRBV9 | CASSGGGDSNYGYTF | TGTGCCAGCAGCGGGGGCGGTGACAGTAACTATGGCTACACCTTC
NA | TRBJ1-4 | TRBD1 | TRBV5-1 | CASSHTHRGPNEKLFF | TGCGCCAGCAGCCATACGCACAGGGGACCTAATGAAAAACTGTTTTTT
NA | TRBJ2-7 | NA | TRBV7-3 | CASSNRDSSDSEQYF | TGTGCCAGCAGCAATCGGGACTCCTCCGACTCCGAGCAGTACTTC
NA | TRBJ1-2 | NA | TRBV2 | CASTPRQAYGYTF | TGTGCCAGCACCCCCCGGCAGGCCTATGGCTACACCTTC
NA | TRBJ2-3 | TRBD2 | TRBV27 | CASRLAGGPDTQYF | TGTGCCAGCAGGCTAGCGGGGGGGCCAGATACGCAGTATTTT
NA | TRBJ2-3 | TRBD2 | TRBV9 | CASSVDGGGADTQYF | TGTGCCAGCAGCGTAGATGGCGGGGGGGCAGATACGCAGTATTTT
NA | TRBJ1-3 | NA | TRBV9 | CASSVAPSSGNTIYF | TGTGCCAGCAGCGTAGCCCCGAGCTCTGGAAACACCATATATTTT
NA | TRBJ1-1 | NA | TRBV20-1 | CSARGNLVAFF | TGCAGTGCTAGAGGAAACTTAGTAGCTTTCTTT
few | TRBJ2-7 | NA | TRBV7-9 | CASGGRRNGEQYF | TGTGCCTCCGGGGGAAGAAGGAACGGCGAGCAGTACTTC
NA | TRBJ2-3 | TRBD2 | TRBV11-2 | CASSLRLGGGLSTDTQYF | TGTGCCAGCAGCTTAAGGTTAGGCGGGGGGCTCTCCACAGATACGCAGTATTTT